The 23 T cell receptor beta chains presented below share a single source sample, sequenced in a study of control samples from healthy donors and cancer patients. TCRdb's table, derived via immunoSEQ multiplex PCR, lists solely in-frame clones and lacks some. Among around 180,000 clones listed, roughly 94% were seen once. Sequences were obtained from blood. The origin of the receptors is a young woman in good health.

The chain combines TRBV5-4 with TRBJ2-3, with D unclear. The CDR3 covers 16 residues. Germline V gene sequence: CDR1 SGHNT, CDR2 YYREEE (reference sequence). V lost 4 bases and J lost 0, with 15 bases in between. The CDR3 DNA reads as TGTGCCAGCAGCATCTGGCTGGCCCCTAGCACAGATACGCAGTATTTT. This encodes CASSIWLAPSTDTQYF.

The genes are TRBV4-1 and TRBJ1-5; no firm D call. This CDR3 comprises 15 residues. CDR1 and CDR2 (germline): MGHRA, YSYEKL. Trimming stripped 0 bases from V and 5 bases from J, with 11 bases between. The CDR3: CASSQERSNYQPQHF. DNA of the CDR3: TGCGCCAGCAGCCAAGAACGGAGCAATTATCAGCCCCAGCATTTT.

This chain links TRBV7-9 with TRBJ1-2; D not certain. The ends were cut back, 5 bases at V and 4 bases at J, with 11 bases in the middle. Germline loops: CDR1 SEHNR, CDR2 FQNEAQ (reference sequence). The CDR3 length is 13 residues. The CDR3 coding sequence is TGTGCCAGCAGCCCCGTTCGGTTCTATGGCTACACCTTC. Its protein product is CASSPVRFYGYTF.

In its sample, this clone was seen a few times. J is TRBJ2-7 and V is TRBV28, with D possibly matching TRBD2 (5 bases). Trimming took 6 bases from V and 6 from J, leaving 15 bases between them. This CDR3 is built from 13 residues. The germline V gene encodes CDR1 MDHEN and CDR2 SYDVKM. CDR3 nucleotides: TGTGCCAGCAGACGGCGGGTCCCCAGCGAGCAGTACTTC. This encodes CASRRRVPSEQYF.

The chain is built from TRBV21-1 and TRBJ1-5. TRBV21-1 is a documented pseudogene. The length of the CDR3 is 17 residues. The CDR3 loop is CASSTPGRLVSNQPQHF. CDR3 nucleotides: TGTGCCAGCAGCACCCCGGGACGTTTGGTTAGCAATCAGCCCCAGCATTTT.

V usage is TRBV6-6 and J usage is TRBJ2-3; 11 nucleotides agree with TRBD1. This CDR3 comprises 17 residues. Looked up from germline, CDR1 is MNHNY and CDR2 is SVGAGI (reference sequence). The ends lost 5 bases at V and 8 bases at J; junction bases unmatched: 15. The CDR3 loop reads CASSRSGTGGQKGTQYF. CDR3 coding DNA: TGTGCCAGCAGTCGATCCGGGACAGGGGGTCAGAAGGGTACGCAGTATTTT.

This rearrangement joins TRBV28 to TRBJ1-5; D is undetermined. V lost 9 bases and J lost 3, with 15 bases in between. CDR3 length equals 14 residues. Germline V gene data show CDR1 as MDHEN and CDR2 as SYDVKM. CDR3 coding DNA: TGTGCCAGTTCAAGGGCCGGGAACAATCAGCCCCAGCATTTT. Its protein product is CASSRAGNNQPQHF. Full variable domain (missing parts from reference TRBV28 and TRBJ1-5): DVKVTQSSRYLVKRTGEKVFLECVQDMDHENMFWYRQDPGLGLRLIYFSYDVKMKEKGDIPEGYSVSREKKERFSLILESASTNQTSMYLCASSRAGNNQPQHFGDGTRLSIL.

CDR3 protein: CASMGVQPQHF. CDR3 nucleotides: TGTGCCTCCATGGGGGTCCAGCCCCAGCATTTT. This chain links TRBV6-5 with TRBJ1-5, with D possibly matching TRBD1 (5 bases). The germline gives CDR1 MNHEY, CDR2 SVGAGI. The CDR3 covers 11 residues. The V and J ends lost 11 bases and 7 bases respectively, with 12 bases between them.

The genes are TRBV4-1 and TRBJ2-3; possibly TRBD1 for D (5 bases). Deletions cut 0 bases from V and 5 bases from J, with 12 bases between. Germline CDR1 is MGHRA and CDR2 is YSYEKL. The CDR3 contains 15 residues. The CDR3 here is CASSQDFVGVDTQYF. For the CDR3, the DNA is TGCGCCAGCAGCCAAGATTTCGTAGGGGTAGATACGCAGTATTTT.

V gene TRBV14 combines with J gene TRBJ2-5; D remains unclear. From germline, CDR1 is SGHDN and CDR2 FVKESK. V lost 5 bases to trimming and J lost 2 bases, with 9 bases between them. The CDR3 has 13 residues. CDR3 residues: CASSSLPQETQYF. The CDR3 bases are TGTGCCAGCAGCTCACTCCCACAAGAGACCCAGTACTTC. The entire variable domain, with the rest obtained from reference TRBV14 and TRBJ2-5, is as follows: EAGVTQFPSHSVIEKGQTVTLRCDPISGHDNLYWYRRVMGKEIKFLLHFVKESKQDESGMPNNRFLAERTGGTYSTLKVQPAELEDSGVYFCASSSLPQETQYFGPGTRLLVL.

This sequence joins TRBV2 and TRBJ2-7; D unresolved. CDR1 is SNHLY, CDR2 FYNNEI, per germline. The CDR3 is 13 residues long. Trimming pared 6 bases from V and 6 bases from J, leaving 15 bases between. Here the CDR3 reads CASSNPYDGEQYF. The CDR3 region has the DNA TGTGCCAGCAGCAACCCTTACGACGGCGAGCAGTACTTC.

The chain joins TRBV6-5 to TRBJ2-5, with 9 bases lining up with TRBD2. Losses at the gene ends were 11 bases for V and 4 bases for J; bases not matched to a gene: 8. Germline V CDR1 and CDR2: MNHEY, SVGAGI. This CDR3 comprises 13 residues. CDR3 region: CACGRGGGETQYF. CDR3 sequence (DNA): TGTGCCTGCGGGAGGGGGGGAGGAGAGACCCAGTACTTC.

This rearrangement joins TRBV29-1 to TRBJ1-2; the D is unclear. CDR3 length: 14 residues. V was trimmed by 1 base and J by 4 bases, leaving 13 bases between them. CDR1 and CDR2 (germline): SQVTM, ANQGSEA. CDR3 sequence (DNA): TGCAGCGTTGAAGCCGAAGAGGGCTCCTATGGCTACACCTTC. Its translation is CSVEAEEGSYGYTF.

V and J are TRBV6-5 and TRBJ1-1; D might be TRBD1 (5 bases). V lost 2 bases to trimming and J lost 6 bases, with 10 bases between them. This CDR3 is built from 13 residues. Germline CDR1 reads MNHEY; CDR2 reads SVGAGI. CDR3 loop: CASSYKGASEAFF. The CDR3 DNA follows: TGTGCCAGCAGTTACAAAGGGGCATCTGAAGCTTTCTTT.

The chain couples TRBV3-1 (or the pseudogene TRBV3-2) to TRBJ1-2; D unclear. CDR1 is LGHDT and CDR2 is YNNKEL in the germline V gene (reference sequence). Trimming stripped 1 base from V and 4 bases from J, with 13 bases between. The CDR3 length is 15 residues. CDR3 coding DNA: TGTGCCAGCAGCCAAGGGGTGACCTACATCTATGGCTACACCTTC. This sequence encodes CASSQGVTYIYGYTF.

The chain employs TRBV11-1 and TRBJ1-5; D not resolved. Germline CDR1 SGHAT, CDR2 FQDESV (reference sequence). CDR3 length: 13 amino acids. Between the trimmed V and J ends, which lost 5 bases and 8 bases, there was a span of 13 bases. The CDR3 DNA sequence: TGTGCCAGCAGCCCACACATGGGTGAGCCCCAGCATTTT. The encoded protein is CASSPHMGEPQHF.

This clone was observed a few times. The rearrangement links TRBV14 to TRBJ2-5; D might be TRBD1 or TRBD2, each matching 5 bases. This CDR3 region has 13 residues. From germline, CDR1 is SGHDN and CDR2 FVKESK. Trimming took 4 bases from V and 2 from J, leaving 8 bases between them. The CDR3 DNA reads TGTGCCAGCAGCCGGGACCGACAAGAGACCCAGTACTTC. As protein: CASSRDRQETQYF.

CDR3 amino acids: CASSREGEVGEQYF. In DNA form, the CDR3 reads TGTGCCAGCAGCCGAGAAGGGGAGGTGGGCGAGCAGTACTTC. J is TRBJ2-7 and V is TRBV7-9, with TRBD2 as a possible D gene (6 bases). The germline CDR1 and CDR2 sequences are SEHNR and FQNEAQ (reference sequence). CDR3 length: 14 amino acids. Trimming took 5 bases from V and 6 from J, leaving 17 bases between them.

This chain uses TRBV5-1 with TRBJ2-5; the D gene is possibly TRBD2 (5 bases). Per germline, CDR1 SGHRS and CDR2 YFSETQ. V lost 1 base and J 3 bases, leaving 25 bases between the germline ends. The length of the CDR3 is 19 residues. The CDR3 reads CASSLISSVRTRTKETQYF. The CDR3 DNA follows: TGCGCCAGCAGCTTGATTAGCTCAGTGAGAACTAGAACCAAAGAGACCCAGTACTTC. Filled out from reference TRBV5-1 and TRBJ2-5, the complete variable domain reads KAGVTQTPRYLIKTRGQQVTLSCSPISGHRSVSWYQQTPGQGLQFLFEYFSETQRNKGNFPGRFSGRQFSNSRSEMNVSTLELGDSALYLCASSLISSVRTRTKETQYFGPGTRLLVL.

The chain is built from TRBV5-1 and TRBJ2-1, with 12 bases identical to TRBD2. This CDR3 has 16 residues. Trimming removed 3 bases from V and 3 bases from J; junction bases left unmatched: 4. Germline values: CDR1 SGHRS, CDR2 YFSETQ. This CDR3 is CASSSRTSGNYNEQFF. CDR3 coding DNA: TGCGCCAGCAGCTCCAGGACTAGCGGGAACTACAATGAGCAGTTCTTC.

J is TRBJ2-7 and V is TRBV9, with TRBD2 matching over 8 bases. J gave up 6 bases and V 0 bases, and 8 bases lay outside the gene matches. The CDR3 is 15 residues long. Per the germline V gene, CDR1 is SGDLS and CDR2 is YYNGEE. The CDR3 spells CASSVDPGRGSEQYF. The CDR3 coding sequence is TGTGCCAGCAGCGTAGACCCCGGGAGGGGTAGCGAGCAGTACTTC.

On this clone itself: The same CDR3 arises from other DNA sequences in this sample as well. This chain joins TRBV5-1 and TRBJ2-2, with 8 bases matching TRBD2. Trimming removed 2 bases from V and 5 bases from J; junction bases left unmatched: 11. The CDR3 is 17 amino acids. Germline V CDR1 and CDR2: SGHRS, YFSETQ. The CDR3 sequence: CASSFSAGGPKTGELFF. In nucleotides, the CDR3 is TGCGCCAGCAGCTTCTCGGCGGGGGGTCCCAAAACCGGGGAGCTGTTTTTT.

This rearrangement joins TRBV5-6 to TRBJ1-4; D not certain. The germline V gene has CDR1 SGHDT and CDR2 YYEEEE. V was clipped by 5 bases and J by 8 bases, with 10 bases between them. The CDR3 is made up of 12 amino acids. CDR3 nucleotide sequence: TGTGCCAGCAGTTCTGGGCGGGAAAAACTGTTTTTT. It yields the protein CASSSGREKLFF. The full variable domain, its missing parts supplied by reference TRBV5-6 and TRBJ1-4, is DAGVTQSPTHLIKTRGQQVTLRCSPKSGHDTVSWYQQALGQGPQFIFQYYEEEERQRGNFPDRFSGHQFPNYSSELNVNALLLGDSALYLCASSSGREKLFFGSGTQLSVL.